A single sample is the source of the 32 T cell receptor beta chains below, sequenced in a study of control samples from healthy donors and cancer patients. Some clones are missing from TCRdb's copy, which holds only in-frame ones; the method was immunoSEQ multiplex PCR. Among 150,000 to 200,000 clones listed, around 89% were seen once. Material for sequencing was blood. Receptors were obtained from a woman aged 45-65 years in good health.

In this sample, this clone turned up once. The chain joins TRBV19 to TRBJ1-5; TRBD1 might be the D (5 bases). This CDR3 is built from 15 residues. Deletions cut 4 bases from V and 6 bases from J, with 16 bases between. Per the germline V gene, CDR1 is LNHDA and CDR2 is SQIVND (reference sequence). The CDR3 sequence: CASSSGGMRVQPQHF. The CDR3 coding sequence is TGTGCCAGTAGTAGCGGGGGTATGAGAGTTCAGCCCCAGCATTTT.

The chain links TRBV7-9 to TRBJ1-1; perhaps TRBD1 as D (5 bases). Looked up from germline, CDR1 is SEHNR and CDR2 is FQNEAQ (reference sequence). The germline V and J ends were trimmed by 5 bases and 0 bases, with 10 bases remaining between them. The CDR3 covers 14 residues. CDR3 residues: CASSGRGLNTEAFF. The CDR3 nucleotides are TGTGCCAGCAGCGGCCGGGGCCTGAACACTGAAGCTTTCTTT. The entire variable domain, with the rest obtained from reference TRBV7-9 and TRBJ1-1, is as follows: DTGVSQNPRHKITKRGQNVTFRCDPISEHNRLYWYRQTLGQGPEFLTYFQNEAQLEKSRLLSDRFSAERPKGSFSTLEIQRTEQGDSAMYLCASSGRGLNTEAFFGQGTRLTVV.

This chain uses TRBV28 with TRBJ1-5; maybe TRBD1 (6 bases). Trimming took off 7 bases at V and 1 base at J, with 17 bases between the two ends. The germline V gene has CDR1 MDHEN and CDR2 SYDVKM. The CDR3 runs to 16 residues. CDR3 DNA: TGTGCCAGCACCCCTATGTCAGGGGCAAGCAATCAGCCCCAGCATTTT. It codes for CASTPMSGASNQPQHF. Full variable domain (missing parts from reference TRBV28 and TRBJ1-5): DVKVTQSSRYLVKRTGEKVFLECVQDMDHENMFWYRQDPGLGLRLIYFSYDVKMKEKGDIPEGYSVSREKKERFSLILESASTNQTSMYLCASTPMSGASNQPQHFGDGTRLSIL.

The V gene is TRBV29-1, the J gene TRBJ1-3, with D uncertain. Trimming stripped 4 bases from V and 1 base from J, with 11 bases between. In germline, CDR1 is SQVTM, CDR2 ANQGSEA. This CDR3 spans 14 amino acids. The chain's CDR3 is CSVVVGRSGNTIYF. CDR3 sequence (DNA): TGCAGCGTTGTGGTGGGTAGGTCTGGAAACACCATATATTTT.

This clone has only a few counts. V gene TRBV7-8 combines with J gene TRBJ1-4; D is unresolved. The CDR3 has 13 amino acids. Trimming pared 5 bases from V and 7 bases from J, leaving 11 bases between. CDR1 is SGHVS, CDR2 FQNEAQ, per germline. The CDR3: CASSAWGIEKLFF. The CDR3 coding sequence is TGTGCCAGCAGCGCCTGGGGAATTGAAAAACTGTTTTTT.

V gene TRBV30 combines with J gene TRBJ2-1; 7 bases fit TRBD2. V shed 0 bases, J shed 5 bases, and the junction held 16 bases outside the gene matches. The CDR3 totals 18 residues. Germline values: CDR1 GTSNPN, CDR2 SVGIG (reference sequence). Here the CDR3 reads CAWSVQLGTTPRNNEQFF. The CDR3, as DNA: TGTGCCTGGAGTGTGCAACTAGGGACTACCCCACGGAACAATGAGCAGTTCTTC.

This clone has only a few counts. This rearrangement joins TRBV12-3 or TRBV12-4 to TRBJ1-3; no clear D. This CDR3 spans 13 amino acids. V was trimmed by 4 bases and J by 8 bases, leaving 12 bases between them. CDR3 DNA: TGTGCCAGCAGTTGGACGGGAGCGGACACCATATATTTT. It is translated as CASSWTGADTIYF.

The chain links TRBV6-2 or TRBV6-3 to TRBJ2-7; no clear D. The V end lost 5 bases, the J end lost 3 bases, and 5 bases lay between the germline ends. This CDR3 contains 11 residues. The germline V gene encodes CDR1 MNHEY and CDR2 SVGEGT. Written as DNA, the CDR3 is TGTGCCAGCAGTCAGAGCTACGAGCAGTACTTC. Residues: CASSQSYEQYF.

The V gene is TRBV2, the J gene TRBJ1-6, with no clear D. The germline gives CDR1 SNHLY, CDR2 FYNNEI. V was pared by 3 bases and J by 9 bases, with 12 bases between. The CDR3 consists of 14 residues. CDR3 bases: TGTGCCAGCAGTGATCTGGGAGTCCGTTCACCCCTCCACTTT. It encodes CASSDLGVRSPLHF.

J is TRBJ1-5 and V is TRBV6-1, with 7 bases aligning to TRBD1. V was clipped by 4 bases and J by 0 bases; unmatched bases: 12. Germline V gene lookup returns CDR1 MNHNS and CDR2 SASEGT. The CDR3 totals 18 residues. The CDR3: CASSGTGQILYSNQPQHF. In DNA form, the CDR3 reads TGTGCCAGCAGTGGTACGGGACAGATCTTATATAGCAATCAGCCCCAGCATTTT.

This CDR3 is CASSPQGGQTSEQYF. CDR3 nucleotides: TGTGCCAGCAGCCCACAGGGGGGACAGACTTCCGAGCAGTACTTC. V is TRBV3-1 (or the pseudogene TRBV3-2) and J is TRBJ2-7, with 8 bases aligning to TRBD1. V lost 4 bases to trimming and J lost 6 bases; unmatched junction nucleotides: 11. CDR1 is LGHDT, CDR2 YNNKEL, per germline (reference sequence). The CDR3 is 15 amino acids.

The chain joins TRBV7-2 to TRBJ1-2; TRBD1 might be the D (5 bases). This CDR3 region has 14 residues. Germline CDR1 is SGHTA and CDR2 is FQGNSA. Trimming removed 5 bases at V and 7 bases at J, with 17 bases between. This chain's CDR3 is CASSQEAGVRGYTF. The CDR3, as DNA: TGTGCCAGCAGCCAAGAAGCGGGGGTTCGTGGCTACACCTTC. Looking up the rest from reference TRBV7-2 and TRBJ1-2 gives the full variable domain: GAGVSQSPSNKVTEKGKDVELRCDPISGHTALYWYRQSLGQGLEFLIYFQGNSAPDKSGLPSDRFSAERTGGSVSTLTIQRTQQEDSAVYLCASSQEAGVRGYTFGSGTRLTVV.

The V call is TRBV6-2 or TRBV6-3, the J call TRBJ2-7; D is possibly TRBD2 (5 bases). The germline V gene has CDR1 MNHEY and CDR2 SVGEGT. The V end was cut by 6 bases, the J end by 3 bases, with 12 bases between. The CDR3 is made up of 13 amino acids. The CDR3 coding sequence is TGTGCCAGCAGCCCCCTCGGACTCTACGAGCAGTACTTC. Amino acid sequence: CASSPLGLYEQYF.

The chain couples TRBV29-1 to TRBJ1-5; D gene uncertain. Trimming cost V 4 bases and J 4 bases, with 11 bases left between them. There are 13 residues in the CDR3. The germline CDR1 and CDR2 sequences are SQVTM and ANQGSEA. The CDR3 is CSVVSGINQPQHF. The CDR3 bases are TGCAGCGTTGTTTCCGGGATTAATCAGCCCCAGCATTTT.

As DNA, the CDR3 is TGTGCCAGCAGCTTAGTCATCAGCTCCTACAATGAGCAGTTCTTC. Encoded protein: CASSLVISSYNEQFF. This chain joins TRBV7-2 and TRBJ2-1; D remains ambiguous. Germline CDR1 SGHTA, CDR2 FQGNSA. Trimming took off 1 base at V and 0 bases at J, with 7 bases between the two ends. The CDR3 is made up of 15 amino acids.

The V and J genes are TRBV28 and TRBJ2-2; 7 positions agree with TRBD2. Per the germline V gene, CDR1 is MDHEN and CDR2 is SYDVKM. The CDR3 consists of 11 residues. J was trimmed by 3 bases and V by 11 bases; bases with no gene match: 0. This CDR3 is CAGGDTGELFF. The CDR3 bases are TGTGCCGGGGGGGACACCGGGGAGCTGTTTTTT.

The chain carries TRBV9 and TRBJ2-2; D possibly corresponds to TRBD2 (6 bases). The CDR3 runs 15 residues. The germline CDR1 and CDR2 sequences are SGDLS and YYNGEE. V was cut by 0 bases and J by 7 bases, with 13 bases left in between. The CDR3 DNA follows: TGTGCCAGCAGCGTAGTGTCGCCGGGGGTCGGGGAGCTGTTTTTT. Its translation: CASSVVSPGVGELFF.

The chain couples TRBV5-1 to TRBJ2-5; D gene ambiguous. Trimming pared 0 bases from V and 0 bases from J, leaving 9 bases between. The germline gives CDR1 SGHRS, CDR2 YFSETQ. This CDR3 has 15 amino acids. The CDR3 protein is CASSLGTYNQETQYF. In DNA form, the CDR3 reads TGCGCCAGCAGCTTGGGGACGTATAACCAAGAGACCCAGTACTTC.

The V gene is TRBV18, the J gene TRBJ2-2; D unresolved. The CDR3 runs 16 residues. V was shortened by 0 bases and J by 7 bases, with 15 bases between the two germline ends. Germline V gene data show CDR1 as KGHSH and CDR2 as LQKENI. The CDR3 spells CASSPPGLRQGGELFF. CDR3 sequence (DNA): TGTGCCAGCTCACCACCCGGGTTGAGGCAAGGCGGGGAGCTGTTTTTT.

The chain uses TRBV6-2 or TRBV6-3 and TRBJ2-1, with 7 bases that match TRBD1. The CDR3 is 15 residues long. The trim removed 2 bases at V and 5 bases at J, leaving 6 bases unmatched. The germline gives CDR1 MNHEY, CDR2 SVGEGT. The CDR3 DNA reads TGTGCCAGCAGTTACAGACAGGGTCGGAACAATGAGCAGTTCTTC. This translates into CASSYRQGRNNEQFF.

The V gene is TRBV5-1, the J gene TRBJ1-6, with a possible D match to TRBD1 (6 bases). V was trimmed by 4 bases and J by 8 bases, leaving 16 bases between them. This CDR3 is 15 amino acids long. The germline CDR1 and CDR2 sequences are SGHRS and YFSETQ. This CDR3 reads CASSQRGEGHSPLHF. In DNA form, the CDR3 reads TGCGCCAGCAGCCAAAGGGGGGAAGGTCATTCACCCCTCCACTTT. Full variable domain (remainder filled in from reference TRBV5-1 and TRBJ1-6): KAGVTQTPRYLIKTRGQQVTLSCSPISGHRSVSWYQQTPGQGLQFLFEYFSETQRNKGNFPGRFSGRQFSNSRSEMNVSTLELGDSALYLCASSQRGEGHSPLHFGNGTRLTVT.

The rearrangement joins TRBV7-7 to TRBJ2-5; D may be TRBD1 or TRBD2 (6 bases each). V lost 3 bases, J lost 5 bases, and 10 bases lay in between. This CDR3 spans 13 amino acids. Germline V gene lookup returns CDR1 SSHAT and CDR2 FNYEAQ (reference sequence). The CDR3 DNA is TGTGCCAGCAGCTTGGGGGGCGGGGAGACCCAGTACTTC. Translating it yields CASSLGGGETQYF.

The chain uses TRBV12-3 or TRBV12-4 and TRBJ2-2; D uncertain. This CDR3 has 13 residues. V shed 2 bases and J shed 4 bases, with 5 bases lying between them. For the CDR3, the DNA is TGTGCCAGCAGTTTATGGGCCACCGGGGAGCTGTTTTTT. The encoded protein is CASSLWATGELFF.

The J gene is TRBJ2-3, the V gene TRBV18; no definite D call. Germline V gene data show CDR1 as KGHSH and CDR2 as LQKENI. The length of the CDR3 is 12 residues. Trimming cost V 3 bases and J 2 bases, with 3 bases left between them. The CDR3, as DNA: TGTGCCAGCTCACCGAACACAGATACGCAGTATTTT. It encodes CASSPNTDTQYF. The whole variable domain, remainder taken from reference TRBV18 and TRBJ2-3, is NAGVMQNPRHLVRRRGQEARLRCSPMKGHSHVYWYRQLPEEGLKFMVYLQKENIIDESGMPKERFSAEFPKEGPSILRIQQVVRGDSAAYFCASSPNTDTQYFGPGTRLTVL.

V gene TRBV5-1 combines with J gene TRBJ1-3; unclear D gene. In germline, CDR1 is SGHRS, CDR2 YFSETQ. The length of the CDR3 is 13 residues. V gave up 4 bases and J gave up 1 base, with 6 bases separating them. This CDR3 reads CASSPGSGNTIYF. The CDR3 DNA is TGCGCCAGCAGCCCCGGGTCTGGAAACACCATATATTTT.

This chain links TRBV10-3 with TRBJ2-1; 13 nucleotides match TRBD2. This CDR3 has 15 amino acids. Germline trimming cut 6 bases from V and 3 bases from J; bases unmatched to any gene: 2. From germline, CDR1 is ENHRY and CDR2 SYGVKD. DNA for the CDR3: TGTGCCATCAGGGGGACTAGCGGGATCTACAATGAGCAGTTCTTC. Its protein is CAIRGTSGIYNEQFF.

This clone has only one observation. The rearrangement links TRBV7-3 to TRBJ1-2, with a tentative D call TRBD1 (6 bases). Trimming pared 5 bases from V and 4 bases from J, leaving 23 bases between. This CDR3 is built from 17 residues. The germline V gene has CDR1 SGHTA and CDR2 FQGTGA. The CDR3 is CASSPLGAGAHGYGYTF. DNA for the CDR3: TGTGCCAGCAGCCCCCTCGGGGCGGGGGCGCATGGCTATGGCTACACCTTC.

The CDR3 bases are TGTGCCAGCAGAATTACAGGGAATCAGCCCCAGCATTTT. Its protein product is CASRITGNQPQHF. This chain joins TRBV6-5 and TRBJ1-5; maybe TRBD1 (6 bases). Germline loops: CDR1 MNHEY, CDR2 SVGAGI. The CDR3 consists of 13 residues. The ends were cut back, 6 bases at V and 4 bases at J, with 10 bases in the middle.

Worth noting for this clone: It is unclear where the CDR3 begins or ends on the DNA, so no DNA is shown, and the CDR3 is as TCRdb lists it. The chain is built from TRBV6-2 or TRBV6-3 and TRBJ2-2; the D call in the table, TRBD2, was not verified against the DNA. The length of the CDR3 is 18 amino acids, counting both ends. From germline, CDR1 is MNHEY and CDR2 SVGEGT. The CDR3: CASSNTGLVGVGTGELVF.

CDR3 in amino acids: CASSTGTGVRTGELFF. The CDR3, as DNA: TGTGCCAGCAGTACCGGGACAGGGGTTCGTACCGGGGAGCTGTTTTTT. The chain employs TRBV6-2 or TRBV6-3 and TRBJ2-2; 10 bases agree with TRBD1. Germline trimming cut 5 bases from V and 5 bases from J; bases unmatched to any gene: 8. This CDR3 has 16 residues. CDR1 and CDR2 from the germline V gene are MNHEY and SVGEGT.

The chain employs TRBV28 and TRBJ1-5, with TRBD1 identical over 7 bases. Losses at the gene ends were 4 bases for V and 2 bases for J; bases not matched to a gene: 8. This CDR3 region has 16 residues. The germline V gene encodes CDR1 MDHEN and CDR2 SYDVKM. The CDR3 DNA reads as TGTGCCAGCAGTTCAGCAGGGGGGACGCGCAATCAGCCCCAGCATTTT. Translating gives CASSSAGGTRNQPQHF.

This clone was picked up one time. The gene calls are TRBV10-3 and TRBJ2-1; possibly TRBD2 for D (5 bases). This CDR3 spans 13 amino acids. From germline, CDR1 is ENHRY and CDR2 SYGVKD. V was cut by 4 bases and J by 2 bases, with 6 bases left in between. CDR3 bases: TGTGCCATCAGTGGGGAGACCTACAATGAGCAGTTCTTC. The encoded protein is CAISGETYNEQFF.